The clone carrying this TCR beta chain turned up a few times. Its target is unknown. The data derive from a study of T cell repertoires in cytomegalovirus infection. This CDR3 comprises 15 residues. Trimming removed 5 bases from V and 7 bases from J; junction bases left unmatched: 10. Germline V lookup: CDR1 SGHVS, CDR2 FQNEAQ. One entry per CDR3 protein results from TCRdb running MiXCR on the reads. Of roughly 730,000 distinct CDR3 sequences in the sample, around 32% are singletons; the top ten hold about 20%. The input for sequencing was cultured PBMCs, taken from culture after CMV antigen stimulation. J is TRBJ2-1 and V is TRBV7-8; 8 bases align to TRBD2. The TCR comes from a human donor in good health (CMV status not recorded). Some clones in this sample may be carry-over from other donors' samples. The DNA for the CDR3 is TGTGCCAGCAGCACCTCCGGGACTAGTAGGAATGAGCAGTTCTTC. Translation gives CASSTSGTSRNEQFF.